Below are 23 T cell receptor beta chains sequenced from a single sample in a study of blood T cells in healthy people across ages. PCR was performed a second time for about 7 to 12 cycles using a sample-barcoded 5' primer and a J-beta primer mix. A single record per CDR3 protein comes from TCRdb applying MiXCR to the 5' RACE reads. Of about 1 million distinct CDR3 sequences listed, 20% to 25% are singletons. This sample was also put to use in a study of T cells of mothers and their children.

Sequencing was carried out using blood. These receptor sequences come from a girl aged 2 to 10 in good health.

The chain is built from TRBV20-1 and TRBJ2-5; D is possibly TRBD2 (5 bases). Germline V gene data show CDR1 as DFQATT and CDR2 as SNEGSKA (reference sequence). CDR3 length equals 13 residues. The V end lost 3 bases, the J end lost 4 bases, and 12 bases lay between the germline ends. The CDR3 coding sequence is TGCAGTGCTAGCGGGAAGCGCGGAGAGACCCAGTACTTC. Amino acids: CSASGKRGETQYF.

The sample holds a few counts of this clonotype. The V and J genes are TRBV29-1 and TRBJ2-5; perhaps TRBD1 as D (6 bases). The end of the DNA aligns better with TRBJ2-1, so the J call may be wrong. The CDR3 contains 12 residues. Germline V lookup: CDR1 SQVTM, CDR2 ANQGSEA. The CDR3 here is CSVDYREHEQFF. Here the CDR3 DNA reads TGCAGCGTTGACTACAGGGAGCATGAGCAGTTCTTC.

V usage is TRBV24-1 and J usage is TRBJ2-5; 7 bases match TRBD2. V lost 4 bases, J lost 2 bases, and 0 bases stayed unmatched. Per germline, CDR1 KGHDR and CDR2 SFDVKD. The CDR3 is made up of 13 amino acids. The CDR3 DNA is TGTGCCACCAGTGAGGGGGGGCAAGAGACCCAGTACTTC. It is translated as CATSEGGQETQYF.

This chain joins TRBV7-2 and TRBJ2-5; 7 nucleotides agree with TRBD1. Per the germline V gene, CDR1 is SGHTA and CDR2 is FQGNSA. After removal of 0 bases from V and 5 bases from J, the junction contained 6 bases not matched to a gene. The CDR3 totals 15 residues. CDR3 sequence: CASSLAQGRRETQYF. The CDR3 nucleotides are TGTGCCAGCAGCTTAGCACAGGGGCGGCGGGAGACCCAGTACTTC.

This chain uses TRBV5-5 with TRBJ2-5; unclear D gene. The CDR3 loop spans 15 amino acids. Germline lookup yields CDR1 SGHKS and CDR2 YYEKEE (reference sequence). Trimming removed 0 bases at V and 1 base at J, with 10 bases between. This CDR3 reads CASSLVRNFQETQYF. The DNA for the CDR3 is TGTGCCAGCAGCTTGGTACGGAATTTCCAAGAGACCCAGTACTTC.

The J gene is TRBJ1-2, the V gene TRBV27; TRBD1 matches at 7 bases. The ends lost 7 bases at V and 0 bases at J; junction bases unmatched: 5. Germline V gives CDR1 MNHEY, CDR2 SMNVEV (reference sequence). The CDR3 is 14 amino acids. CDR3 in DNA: TGTGCCAGCACGGACAGGCTAGCTAACTATGGCTACACCTTC. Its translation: CASTDRLANYGYTF.

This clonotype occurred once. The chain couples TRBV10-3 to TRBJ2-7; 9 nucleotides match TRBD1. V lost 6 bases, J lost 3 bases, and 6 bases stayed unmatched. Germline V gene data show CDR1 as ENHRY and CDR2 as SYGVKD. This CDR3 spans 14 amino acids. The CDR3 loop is CAIRSDRGDYEQYF. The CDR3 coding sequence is TGTGCCATCAGATCCGACAGGGGGGACTACGAGCAGTACTTC.

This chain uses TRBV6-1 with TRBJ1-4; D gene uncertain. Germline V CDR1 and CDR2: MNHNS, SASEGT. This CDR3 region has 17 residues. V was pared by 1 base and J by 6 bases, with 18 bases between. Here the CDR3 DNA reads TGTGCCAGCAGTGAAGGATATCTCCGGGAGATAGATGAAAAACTGTTTTTT. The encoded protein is CASSEGYLREIDEKLFF.

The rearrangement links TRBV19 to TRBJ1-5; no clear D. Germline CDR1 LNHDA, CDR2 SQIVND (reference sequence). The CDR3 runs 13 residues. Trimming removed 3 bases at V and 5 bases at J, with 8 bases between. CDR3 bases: TGTGCCAGTAGTATTTACGGAGATCAGCCCCAGCATTTT. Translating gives CASSIYGDQPQHF.

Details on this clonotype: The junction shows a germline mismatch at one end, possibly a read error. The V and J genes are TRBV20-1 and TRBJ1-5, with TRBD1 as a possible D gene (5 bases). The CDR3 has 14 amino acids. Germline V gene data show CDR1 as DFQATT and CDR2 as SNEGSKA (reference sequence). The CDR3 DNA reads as TGCAGTGCGAGAGGGGCAGCGGACAATCAGCCCCAGCATTTT. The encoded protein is CSARGAADNQPQHF.

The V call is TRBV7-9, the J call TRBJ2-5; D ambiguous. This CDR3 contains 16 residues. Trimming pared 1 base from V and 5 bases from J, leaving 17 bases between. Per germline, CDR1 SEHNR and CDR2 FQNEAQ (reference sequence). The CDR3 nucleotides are TGTGCCAGCAGCTTAGGGTTTGGCCAGATTCGGGAGACCCAGTACTTC. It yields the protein CASSLGFGQIRETQYF.

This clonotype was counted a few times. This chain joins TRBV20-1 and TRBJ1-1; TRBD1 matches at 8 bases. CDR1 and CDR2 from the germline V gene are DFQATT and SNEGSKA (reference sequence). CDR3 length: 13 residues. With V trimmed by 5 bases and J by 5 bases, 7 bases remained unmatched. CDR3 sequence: CSAPTGGGTEAFF. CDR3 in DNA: TGCAGTGCTCCCACAGGGGGAGGGACTGAAGCTTTCTTT.

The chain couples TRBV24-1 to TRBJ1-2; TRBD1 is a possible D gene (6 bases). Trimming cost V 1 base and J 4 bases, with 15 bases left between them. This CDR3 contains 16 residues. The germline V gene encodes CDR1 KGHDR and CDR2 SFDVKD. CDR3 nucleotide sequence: TGTGCCACCAGTGATTTTAACCAACAGGGAGGCTATGGCTACACCTTC. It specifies CATSDFNQQGGYGYTF.

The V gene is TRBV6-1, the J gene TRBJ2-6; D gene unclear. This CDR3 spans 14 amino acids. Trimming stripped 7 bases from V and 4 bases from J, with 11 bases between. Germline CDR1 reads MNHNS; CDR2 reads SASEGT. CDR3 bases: TGTGCCAGCATCGAGGATCTGGGGGCCAACGTCCTGACTTTC. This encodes CASIEDLGANVLTF.

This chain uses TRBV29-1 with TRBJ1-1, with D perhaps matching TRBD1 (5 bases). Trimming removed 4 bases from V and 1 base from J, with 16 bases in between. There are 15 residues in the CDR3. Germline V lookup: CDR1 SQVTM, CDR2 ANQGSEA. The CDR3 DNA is TGCAGCGTTGCGGGGGAACTTCTGGGGAACACTGAAGCTTTCTTT. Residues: CSVAGELLGNTEAFF. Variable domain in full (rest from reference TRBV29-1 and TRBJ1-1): SAVISQKPSRDICQRGTSLTIQCQVDSQVTMMFWYRQQPGQSLTLIATANQGSEATYESGFVIDKFPISRPNLTFSTLTVSNMSPEDSSIYLCSVAGELLGNTEAFFGQGTRLTVV.

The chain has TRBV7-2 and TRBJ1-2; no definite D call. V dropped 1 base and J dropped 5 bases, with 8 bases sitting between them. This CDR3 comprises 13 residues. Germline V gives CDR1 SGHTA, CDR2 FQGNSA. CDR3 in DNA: TGTGCCAGCAGCTTAGATCGGTGGTATGGCTACACCTTC. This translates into CASSLDRWYGYTF.

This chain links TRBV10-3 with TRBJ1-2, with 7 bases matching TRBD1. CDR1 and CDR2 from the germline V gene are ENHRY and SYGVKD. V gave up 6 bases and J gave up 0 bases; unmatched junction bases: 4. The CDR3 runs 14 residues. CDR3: CAIREDRSNYGYTF. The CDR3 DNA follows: TGTGCCATCAGGGAGGACAGGTCTAACTATGGCTACACCTTC.

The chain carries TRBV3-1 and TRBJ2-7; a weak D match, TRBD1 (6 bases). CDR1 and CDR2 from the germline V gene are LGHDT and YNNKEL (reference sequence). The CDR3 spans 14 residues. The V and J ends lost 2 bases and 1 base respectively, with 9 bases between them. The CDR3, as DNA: TGTGCCAGCAGCCAACTCGACAGGTCCTACGAGCAGTACTTC. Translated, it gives CASSQLDRSYEQYF.

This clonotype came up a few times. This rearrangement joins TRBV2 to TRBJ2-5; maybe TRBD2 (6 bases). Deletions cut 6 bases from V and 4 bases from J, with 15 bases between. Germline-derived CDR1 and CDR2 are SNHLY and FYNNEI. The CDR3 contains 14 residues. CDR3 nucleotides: TGTGCCAGCAGCCCCAGCGTGGGGGGAGAGACCCAGTACTTC. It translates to CASSPSVGGETQYF.

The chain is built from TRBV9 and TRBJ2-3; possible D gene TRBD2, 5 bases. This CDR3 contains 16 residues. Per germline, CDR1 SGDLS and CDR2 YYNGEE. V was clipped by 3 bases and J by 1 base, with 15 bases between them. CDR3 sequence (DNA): TGTGCCAGCAGCGCCGGGATTACGACGGGCACAGATACGCAGTATTTT. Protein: CASSAGITTGTDTQYF.

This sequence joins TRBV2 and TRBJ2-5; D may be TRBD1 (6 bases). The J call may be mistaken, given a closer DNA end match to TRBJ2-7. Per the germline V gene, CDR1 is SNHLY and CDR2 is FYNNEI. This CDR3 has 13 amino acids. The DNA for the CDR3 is TGTGCCAGCAGTCCCAGCAGGGGTGACGAGCAGTACTTC. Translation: CASSPSRGDEQYF.

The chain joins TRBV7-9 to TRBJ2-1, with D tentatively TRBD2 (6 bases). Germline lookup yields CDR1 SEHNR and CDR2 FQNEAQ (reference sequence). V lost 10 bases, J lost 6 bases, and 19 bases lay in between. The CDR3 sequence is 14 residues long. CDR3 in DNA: TGTGCCATAACCCGGGACTCCTTTCCCAATGAGCAGTTCTTC. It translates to CAITRDSFPNEQFF. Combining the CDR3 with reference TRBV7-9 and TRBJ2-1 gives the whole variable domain DTGVSQNPRHKITKRGQNVTFRCDPISEHNRLYWYRQTLGQGPEFLTYFQNEAQLEKSRLLSDRFSAERPKGSFSTLEIQRTEQGDSAMYLCAITRDSFPNEQFFGPGTRLTVL.

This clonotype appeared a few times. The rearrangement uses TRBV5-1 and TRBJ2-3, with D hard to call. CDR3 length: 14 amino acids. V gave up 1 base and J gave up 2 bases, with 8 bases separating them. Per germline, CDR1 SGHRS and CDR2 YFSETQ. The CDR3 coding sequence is TGCGCCAGCAGCTTGAAGGTTGTCACAGATACGCAGTATTTT. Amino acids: CASSLKVVTDTQYF.